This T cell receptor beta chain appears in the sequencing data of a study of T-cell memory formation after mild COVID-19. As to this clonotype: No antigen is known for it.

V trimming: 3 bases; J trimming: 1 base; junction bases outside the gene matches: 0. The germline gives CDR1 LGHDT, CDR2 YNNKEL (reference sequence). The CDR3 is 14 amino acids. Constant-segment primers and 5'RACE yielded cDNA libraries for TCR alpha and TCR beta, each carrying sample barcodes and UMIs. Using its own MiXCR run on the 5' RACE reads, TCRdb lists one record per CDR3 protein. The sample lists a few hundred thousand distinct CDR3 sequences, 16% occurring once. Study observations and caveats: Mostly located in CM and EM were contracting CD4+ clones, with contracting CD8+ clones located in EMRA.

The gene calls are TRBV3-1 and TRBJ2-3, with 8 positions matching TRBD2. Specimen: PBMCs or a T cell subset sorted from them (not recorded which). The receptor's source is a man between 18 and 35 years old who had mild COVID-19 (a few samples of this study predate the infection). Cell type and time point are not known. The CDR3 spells CASSHSGGTDTQYF. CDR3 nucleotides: TGTGCCAGCAGCCATAGCGGGGGCACAGATACGCAGTATTTT.